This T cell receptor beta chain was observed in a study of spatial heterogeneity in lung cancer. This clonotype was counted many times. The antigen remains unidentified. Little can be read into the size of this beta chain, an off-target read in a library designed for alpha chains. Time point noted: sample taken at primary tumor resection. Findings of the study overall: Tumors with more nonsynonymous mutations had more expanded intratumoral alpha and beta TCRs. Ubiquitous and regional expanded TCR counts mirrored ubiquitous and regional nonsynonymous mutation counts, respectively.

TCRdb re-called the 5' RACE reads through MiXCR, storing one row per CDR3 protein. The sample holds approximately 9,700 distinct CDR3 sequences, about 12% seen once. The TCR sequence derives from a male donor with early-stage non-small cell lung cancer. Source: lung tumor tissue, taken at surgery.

The CDR3 nucleotides read TGTGCCAGCAGACCCAGGGACCAGGGGAGGAGCACTGAAGCTTTCTTT. Translation: CASRPRDQGRSTEAFF. This chain uses TRBV6-1 with TRBJ1-1; D might be TRBD1 (6 bases). Per germline, CDR1 MNHNS and CDR2 SASEGT. The CDR3 has 16 amino acids. Between the trimmed V and J ends, which lost 6 bases and 4 bases, there was a span of 21 bases.